This TCR beta chain was obtained from a study of control samples from healthy donors and cancer patients. TCRdb keeps only in-frame clones here, not all; method: immunoSEQ multiplex PCR. The table lists roughly 190,000 clones, 90% to 95% of them singletons. Per germline, CDR1 SNHLY and CDR2 FYNNEI. V lost 0 bases to trimming and J lost 1 base, with 15 bases between them. The CDR3 length is 17 residues. The chain couples TRBV2 to TRBJ1-1, with a possible D match to TRBD1 (6 bases). Specimen: blood. The TCR originated in a man aged 25-40 years in good health. CDR3: CASSEALGGRRNTEAFF. The CDR3 DNA is TGTGCCAGCAGTGAAGCGTTAGGGGGACGGAGGAACACTGAAGCTTTCTTT.